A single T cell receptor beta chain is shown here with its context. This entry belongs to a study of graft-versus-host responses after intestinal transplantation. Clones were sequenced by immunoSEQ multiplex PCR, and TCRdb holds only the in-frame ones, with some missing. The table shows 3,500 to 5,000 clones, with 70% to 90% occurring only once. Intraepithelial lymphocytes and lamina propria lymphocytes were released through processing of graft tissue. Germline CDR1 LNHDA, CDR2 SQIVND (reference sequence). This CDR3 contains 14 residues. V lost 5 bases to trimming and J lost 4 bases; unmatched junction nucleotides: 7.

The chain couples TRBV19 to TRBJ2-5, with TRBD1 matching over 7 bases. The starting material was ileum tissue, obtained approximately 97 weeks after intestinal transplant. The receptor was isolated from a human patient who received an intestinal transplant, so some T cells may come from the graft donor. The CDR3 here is CASSVDRARETQYF. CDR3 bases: TGTGCCAGTAGTGTCGACAGGGCTCGAGAGACCCAGTACTTC.